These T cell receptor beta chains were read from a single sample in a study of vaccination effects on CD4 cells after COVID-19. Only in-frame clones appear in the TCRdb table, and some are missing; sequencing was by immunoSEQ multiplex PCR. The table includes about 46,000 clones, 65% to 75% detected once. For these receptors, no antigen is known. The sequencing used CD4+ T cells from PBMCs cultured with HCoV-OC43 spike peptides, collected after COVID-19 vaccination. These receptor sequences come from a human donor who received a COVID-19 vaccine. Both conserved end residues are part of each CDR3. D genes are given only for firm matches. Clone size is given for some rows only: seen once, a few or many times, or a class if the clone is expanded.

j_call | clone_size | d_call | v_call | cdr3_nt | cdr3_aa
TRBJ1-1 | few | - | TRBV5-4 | TGTGCCAGCAGCTTGGGTTGGGGCCAAGGTGCTTTCTTT | CASSLGWGQGAFF
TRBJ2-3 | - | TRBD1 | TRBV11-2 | TGTGCCAGCAGCCAGCCGGGACAGGGGAGGGGGGATACGCAGTATTTT | CASSQPGQGRGDTQYF
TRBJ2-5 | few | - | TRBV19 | TGTGCCAGCATGGGCGGGGCGCTGGGGGAGACCCAGTACTTC | CASMGGALGETQYF
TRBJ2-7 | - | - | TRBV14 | TGTGCCAGCAGCCAGGTAACTAGAACCTACGAGCAGTACTTC | CASSQVTRTYEQYF
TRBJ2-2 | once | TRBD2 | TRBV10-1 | TGCGCCAGCGGAGCGGGAGGAAGTGACACCGGGGAGCTGTTTTTT | CASGAGGSDTGELFF
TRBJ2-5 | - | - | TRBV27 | TGTGCCAGCAGTTTGGGGGGCGGTAGAGAGACCCAGTACTTC | CASSLGGGRETQYF
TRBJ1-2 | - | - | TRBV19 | TGTGCCAGTAGTATAGAGGGATCTAACTATGGCTACACCTTC | CASSIEGSNYGYTF
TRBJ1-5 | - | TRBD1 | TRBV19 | TGTGCCAGTAGTATGTCGGACAGGGGAGGGCAGCCCCAGCATTTT | CASSMSDRGGQPQHF
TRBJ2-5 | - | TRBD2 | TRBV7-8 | TGTGCCAGCAGCAGACAAACGACTAGCAAAGAGACCCAGTACTTC | CASSRQTTSKETQYF
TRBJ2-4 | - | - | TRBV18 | TGTGCCAGCTCAGTTCCGGGACTTAGGGCCAAAAACATTCAGTACTTC | CASSVPGLRAKNIQYF
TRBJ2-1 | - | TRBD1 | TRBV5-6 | TGTGCCAGCAGCTTGGCCGGGACAGAAATCTACAATGAGCAGTTCTTC | CASSLAGTEIYNEQFF
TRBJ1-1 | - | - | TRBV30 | TGTGCCTGGAGTGCATTTACGGGAGGAGAAGCTTTCTTT | CAWSAFTGGEAFF
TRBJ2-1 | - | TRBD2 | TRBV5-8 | TGTGCCAGCAGCTTAAGGAGCGGGAGGGTTAATGAGCAGTTCTTC | CASSLRSGRVNEQFF
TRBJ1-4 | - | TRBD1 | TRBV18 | TGTGCCAGCTCACCGACAGGGGGCCCTGAAAAACTGTTTTTT | CASSPTGGPEKLFF
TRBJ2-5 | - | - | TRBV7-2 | TGTGCCAGCAGCCTAGGAGCGGTTAGTGGAGAGACCCAGTACTTC | CASSLGAVSGETQYF
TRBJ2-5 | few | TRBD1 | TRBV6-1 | TGTGCCAGCAGTGAACTGGGGACAGGGGAGACCCAGTACTTC | CASSELGTGETQYF
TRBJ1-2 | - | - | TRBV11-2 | TGTGCCAGCAGCCGAGACCAGGCTTCCTACTATGGCTACACCTTC | CASSRDQASYYGYTF
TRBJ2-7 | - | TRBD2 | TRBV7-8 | TGTGCCAGCAGCTTAGGGGTTAGGCTAGCGGGAATCCAAGGGTTTTACGAGCAGTACTTC | CASSLGVRLAGIQGFYEQYF
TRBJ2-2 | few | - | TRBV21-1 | TGTGCCAGCAGCAAAGAGCGCCGGGACAGGGAAGGGGAGCTGTTTTTT | CASSKERRDREGELFF
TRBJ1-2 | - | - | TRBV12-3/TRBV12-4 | TGTGCCAGCAGTAACCAGCAGGGGACTGGCTACACCTTC | CASSNQQGTGYTF
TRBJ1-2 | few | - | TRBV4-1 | TGCGCCAGCAGCCAAAGGGCCCCGGGCTATGGCTACACCTTC | CASSQRAPGYGYTF
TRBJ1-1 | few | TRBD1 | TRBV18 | TGTGCCAGCTCACCTGACAGGGGGGGCACTGAAGCTTTCTTT | CASSPDRGGTEAFF
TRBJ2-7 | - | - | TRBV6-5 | TGTGCCAGCAGTTACCCTCCTGCGTACGAGCAGTACTTC | CASSYPPAYEQYF
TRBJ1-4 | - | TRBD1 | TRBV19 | TGTGCCAGTAGTATAAATTACAGGGGTGGCGAAAAACTGTTTTTT | CASSINYRGGEKLFF
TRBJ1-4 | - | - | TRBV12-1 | TGTGCCAGCAGCTCGGGACAGGGCCCGCTAGAAAAACTGTTTTTT | CASSSGQGPLEKLFF
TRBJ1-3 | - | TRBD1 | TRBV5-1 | TGCGCCAGCAGCATCACAGGGGCTGGAAACACCATATATTTT | CASSITGAGNTIYF
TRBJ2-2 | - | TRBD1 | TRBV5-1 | TGCGCCTCGAGGCAGGGGGTAACCGGGGAGCTGTTTTTT | CASRQGVTGELFF
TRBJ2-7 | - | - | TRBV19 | TGTGCCAGTAGTGGAGCTAATATACAGTCCTACGAGCAGTACTTC | CASSGANIQSYEQYF
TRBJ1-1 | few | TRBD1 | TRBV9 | TGTGCCAGCAGCGCCAACAGGGGGATGAACACTGAAGCTTTCTTT | CASSANRGMNTEAFF
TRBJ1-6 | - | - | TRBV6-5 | TGTGCCAGCAGTTACCCGGAGTCACCCCTCCACTTT | CASSYPESPLHF
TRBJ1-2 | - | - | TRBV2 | TGTGCCAGCAGTGAGATTCTGGGGAGAGGCTACACCTTC | CASSEILGRGYTF
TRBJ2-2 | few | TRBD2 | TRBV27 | TGTGCCAGCAGTACCGGGACTACCACCGGGGAGCTGTTTTTT | CASSTGTTTGELFF
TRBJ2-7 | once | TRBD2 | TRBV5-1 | TGCGCCAGCAGCTTGGATCTAGCGGGAGCTTACGAGCAGTACTTC | CASSLDLAGAYEQYF
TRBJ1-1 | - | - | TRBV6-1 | TGTGCCAGCAGTGAGAGCGGAATTGAAGCTTTCTTT | CASSESGIEAFF
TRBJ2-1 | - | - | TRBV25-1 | TGTGCCAGCATTCCCCAAGCCGACAATGAGCAGTTCTTC | CASIPQADNEQFF
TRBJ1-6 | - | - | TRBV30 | TGTGCCTGGAGTGTTGGTTATGGCACCTATAATTCACCCCTCCACTTT | CAWSVGYGTYNSPLHF
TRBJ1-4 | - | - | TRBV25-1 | TGTGCCAGCAGTGAAGTCCTGGGCTCAACTAATGAAAAACTGTTTTTT | CASSEVLGSTNEKLFF
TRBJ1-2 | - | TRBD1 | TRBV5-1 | TGCGCCAGCAGCTTGGGGACAGGGGGTTCATATGGCTACACCTTC | CASSLGTGGSYGYTF
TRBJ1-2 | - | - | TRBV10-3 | TGTGCCATCAGTGAGTCCACAACAGGGAGTGGCTACACCTTC | CAISESTTGSGYTF
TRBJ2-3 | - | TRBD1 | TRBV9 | TGTGCCAGCAGCGAGGGGACAGTTAGCACAGATACGCAGTATTTT | CASSEGTVSTDTQYF
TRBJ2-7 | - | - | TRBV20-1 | TGCAGTGCTAGTCGGGACTGGAGCGAGCAGTACTTC | CSASRDWSEQYF
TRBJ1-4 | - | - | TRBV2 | TGTGCCAGTACTCAGGGGTTCGGGGAAAAACTGTTTTTT | CASTQGFGEKLFF
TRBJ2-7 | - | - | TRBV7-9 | TGTGCCAGCAGCTTAGCGGGGGGACCAAAGGGGCAGGGGCAGTACTTC | CASSLAGGPKGQGQYF
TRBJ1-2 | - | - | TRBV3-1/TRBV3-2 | TGTGCCAGCAGCCAAGATCTGCAGGGTGGCTATGGCTACACCTTC | CASSQDLQGGYGYTF
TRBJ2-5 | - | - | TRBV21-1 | TGTGCCAGCAGCTCCCACAGCGGGAGTGAGACCCAGTACTTC | CASSSHSGSETQYF
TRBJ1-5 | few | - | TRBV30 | TGTGCCTGGAGTCGGGTCAATCAGCCCCAGCATTTT | CAWSRVNQPQHF
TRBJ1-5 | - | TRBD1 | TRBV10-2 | TGCGCCAGCCGGGACAGGGGACGTTATCAGCCCCAGCATTTT | CASRDRGRYQPQHF
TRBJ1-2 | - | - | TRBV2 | TGTGCCAGCAGTGACCTTTTAAGCCACACCTTC | CASSDLLSHTF
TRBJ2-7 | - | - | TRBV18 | TGTGCCAGCTCACCTAAAGGGTCCGAGCAGTACTTC | CASSPKGSEQYF
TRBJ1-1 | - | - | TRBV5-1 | TGCGCCAGCAGCTTGGCCGCAATGACAGATGAAGCTTTCTTT | CASSLAAMTDEAFF